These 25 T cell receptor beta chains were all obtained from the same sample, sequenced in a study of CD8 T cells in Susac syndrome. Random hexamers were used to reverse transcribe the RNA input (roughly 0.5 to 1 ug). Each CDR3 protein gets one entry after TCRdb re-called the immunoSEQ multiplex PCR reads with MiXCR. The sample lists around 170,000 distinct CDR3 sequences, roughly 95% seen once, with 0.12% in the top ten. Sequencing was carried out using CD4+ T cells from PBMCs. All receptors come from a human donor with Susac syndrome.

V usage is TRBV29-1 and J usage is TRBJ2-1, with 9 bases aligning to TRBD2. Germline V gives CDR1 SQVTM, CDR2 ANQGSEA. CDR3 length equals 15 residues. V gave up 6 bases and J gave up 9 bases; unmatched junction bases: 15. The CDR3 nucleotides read TGCAGCGTACGCAGTTCCGGACTAGCGTTCGGTGAGCAGTTCTTC. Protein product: CSVRSSGLAFGEQFF.

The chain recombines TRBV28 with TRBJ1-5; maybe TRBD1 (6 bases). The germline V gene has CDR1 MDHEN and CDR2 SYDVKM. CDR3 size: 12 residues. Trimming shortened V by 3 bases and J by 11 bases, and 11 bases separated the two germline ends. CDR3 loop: CASSLSQGTQHF. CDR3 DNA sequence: TGTGCCAGCAGTTTGTCACAGGGAACCCAGCATTTT.

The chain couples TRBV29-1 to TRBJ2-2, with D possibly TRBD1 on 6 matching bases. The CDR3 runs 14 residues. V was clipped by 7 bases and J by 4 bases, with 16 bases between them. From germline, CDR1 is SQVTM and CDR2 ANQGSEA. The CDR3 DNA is TGCAGCGGGGCCACAGGGTCGTCCACCGGGGAGCTGTTTTTT. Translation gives CSGATGSSTGELFF.

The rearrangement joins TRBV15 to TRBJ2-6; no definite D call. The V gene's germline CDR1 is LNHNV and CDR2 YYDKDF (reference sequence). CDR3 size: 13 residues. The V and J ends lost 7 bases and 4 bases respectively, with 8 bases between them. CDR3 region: CATKPRGANVLTF. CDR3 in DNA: TGTGCCACCAAGCCAAGAGGGGCCAACGTCCTGACTTTC.

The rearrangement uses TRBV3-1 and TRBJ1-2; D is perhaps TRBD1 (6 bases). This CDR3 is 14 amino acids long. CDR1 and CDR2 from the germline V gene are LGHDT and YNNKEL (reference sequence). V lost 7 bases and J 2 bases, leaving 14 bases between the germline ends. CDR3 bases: TGTGCCAGCACCCCCCGGACAGTGAACTATGGCTACACCTTC. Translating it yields CASTPRTVNYGYTF. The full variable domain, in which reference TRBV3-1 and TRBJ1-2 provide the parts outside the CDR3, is DTAVSQTPKYLVTQMGNDKSIKCEQNLGHDTMYWYKQDSKKFLKIMFSYNNKELIINETVPNRFSPKSPDKAHLNLHINSLELGDSAVYFCASTPRTVNYGYTFGSGTRLTVV.

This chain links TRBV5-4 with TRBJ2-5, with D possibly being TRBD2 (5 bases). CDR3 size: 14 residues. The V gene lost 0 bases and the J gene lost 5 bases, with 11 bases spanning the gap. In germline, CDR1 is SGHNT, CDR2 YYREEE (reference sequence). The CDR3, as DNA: TGTGCCAGCAGCTTGGCTAGCACTTCGGAGACCCAGTACTTC. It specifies CASSLASTSETQYF.

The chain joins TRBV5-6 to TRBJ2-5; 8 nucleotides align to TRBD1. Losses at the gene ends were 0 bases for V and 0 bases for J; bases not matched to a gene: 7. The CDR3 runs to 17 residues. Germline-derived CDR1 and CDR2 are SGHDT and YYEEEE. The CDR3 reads CASSLVWTGTYQETQYF. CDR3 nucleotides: TGTGCCAGCAGCTTGGTCTGGACAGGGACGTACCAAGAGACCCAGTACTTC. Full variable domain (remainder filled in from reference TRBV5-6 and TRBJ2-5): DAGVTQSPTHLIKTRGQQVTLRCSPKSGHDTVSWYQQALGQGPQFIFQYYEEEERQRGNFPDRFSGHQFPNYSSELNVNALLLGDSALYLCASSLVWTGTYQETQYFGPGTRLLVL.

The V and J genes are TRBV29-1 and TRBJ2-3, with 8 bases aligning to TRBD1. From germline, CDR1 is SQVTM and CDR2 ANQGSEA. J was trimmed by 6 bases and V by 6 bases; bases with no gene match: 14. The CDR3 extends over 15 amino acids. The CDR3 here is CSVQTHRGLRDTQYF. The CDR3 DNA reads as TGCAGCGTCCAAACCCACAGGGGGTTGCGGGATACGCAGTATTTT.

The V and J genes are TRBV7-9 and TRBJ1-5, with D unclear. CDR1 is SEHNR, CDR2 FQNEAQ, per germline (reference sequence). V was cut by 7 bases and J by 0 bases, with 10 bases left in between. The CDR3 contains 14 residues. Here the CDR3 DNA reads TGTGCCAGCAACGAGGGTAATAGCAATCAGCCCCAGCATTTT. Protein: CASNEGNSNQPQHF.

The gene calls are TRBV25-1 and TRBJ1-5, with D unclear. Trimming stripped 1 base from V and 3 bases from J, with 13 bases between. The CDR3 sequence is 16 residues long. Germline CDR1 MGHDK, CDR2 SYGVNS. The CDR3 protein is CASSESGGRTNQPQHF. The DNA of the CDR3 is TGTGCCAGCAGTGAATCGGGAGGCAGGACCAATCAGCCCCAGCATTTT.

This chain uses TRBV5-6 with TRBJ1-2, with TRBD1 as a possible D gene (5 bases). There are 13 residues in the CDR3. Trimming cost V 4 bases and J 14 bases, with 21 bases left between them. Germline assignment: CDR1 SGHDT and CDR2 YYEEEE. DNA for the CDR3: TGTGCCAGCAGCGTGGGACGGCAGTTAGGGAGTACCTTC. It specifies CASSVGRQLGSTF.

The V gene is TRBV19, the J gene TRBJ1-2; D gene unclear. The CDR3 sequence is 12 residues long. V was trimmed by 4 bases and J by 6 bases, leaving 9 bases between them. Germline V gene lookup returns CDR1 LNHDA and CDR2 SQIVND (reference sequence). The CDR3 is CASSRSADGYTF. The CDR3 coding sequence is TGTGCCAGTAGTAGGTCTGCAGATGGCTACACCTTC.

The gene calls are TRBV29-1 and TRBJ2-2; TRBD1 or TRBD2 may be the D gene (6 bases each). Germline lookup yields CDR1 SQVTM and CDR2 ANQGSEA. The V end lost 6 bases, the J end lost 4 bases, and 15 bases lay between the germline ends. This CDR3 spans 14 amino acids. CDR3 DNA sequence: TGCAGCGTGGGGGGCACTAGGGGCACCGGGGAGCTGTTTTTT. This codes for CSVGGTRGTGELFF.

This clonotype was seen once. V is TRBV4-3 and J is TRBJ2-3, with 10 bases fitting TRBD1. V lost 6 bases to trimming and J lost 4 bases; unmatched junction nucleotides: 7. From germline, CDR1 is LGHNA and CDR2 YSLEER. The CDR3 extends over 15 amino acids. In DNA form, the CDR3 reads TGCGCCAGCAGTGTTCGGGACAGGGGTGCAGATACGCAGTATTTT. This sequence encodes CASSVRDRGADTQYF.

The CDR3 region is CASSDLKGTEAFF. The CDR3 DNA reads as TGTGCCAGCAGTGACCTGAAGGGCACTGAAGCTTTCTTT. The chain joins TRBV28 to TRBJ1-1; D gene uncertain. CDR3 length equals 13 residues. Germline assignment: CDR1 MDHEN and CDR2 SYDVKM. V lost 5 bases to trimming and J lost 4 bases, with 11 bases between them.

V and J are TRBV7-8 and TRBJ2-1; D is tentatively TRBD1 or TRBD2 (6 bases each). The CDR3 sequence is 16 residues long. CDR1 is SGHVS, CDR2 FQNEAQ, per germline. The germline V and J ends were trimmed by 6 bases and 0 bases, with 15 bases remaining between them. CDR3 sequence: CASRTTGARSYNEQFF. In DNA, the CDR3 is TGTGCCAGCAGGACCACGGGGGCCCGCTCCTACAATGAGCAGTTCTTC.

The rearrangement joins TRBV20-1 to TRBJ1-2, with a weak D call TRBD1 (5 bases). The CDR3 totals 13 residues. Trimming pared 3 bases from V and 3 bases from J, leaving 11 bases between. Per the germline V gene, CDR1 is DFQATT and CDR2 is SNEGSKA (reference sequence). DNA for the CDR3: TGCAGTGCTAGGGGGCAGGCTGACTATGGCTACACCTTC. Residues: CSARGQADYGYTF.

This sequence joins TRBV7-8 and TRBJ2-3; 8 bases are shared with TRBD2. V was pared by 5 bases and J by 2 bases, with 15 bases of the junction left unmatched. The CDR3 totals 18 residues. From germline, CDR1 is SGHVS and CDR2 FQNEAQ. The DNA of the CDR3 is TGTGCCAGCAGCCGAATTATGGGGGCGGGGGGTACCACAGATACGCAGTATTTT. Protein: CASSRIMGAGGTTDTQYF.

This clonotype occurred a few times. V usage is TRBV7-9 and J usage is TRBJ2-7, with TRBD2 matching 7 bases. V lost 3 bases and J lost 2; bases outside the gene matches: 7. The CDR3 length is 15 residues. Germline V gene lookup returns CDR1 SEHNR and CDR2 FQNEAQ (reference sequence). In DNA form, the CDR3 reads TGTGCCAGCAGCTTTGGGGTGGGAGGGACCTACGAGCAGTACGTC. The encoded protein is CASSFGVGGTYEQYV.

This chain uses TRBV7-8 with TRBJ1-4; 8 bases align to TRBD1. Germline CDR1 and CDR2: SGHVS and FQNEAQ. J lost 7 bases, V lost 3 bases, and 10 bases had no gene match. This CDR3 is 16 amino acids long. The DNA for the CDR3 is TGTGCCAGCAGCTTGTACCGGGACAGGCCGCTTGAAAAACTGTTTTTT. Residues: CASSLYRDRPLEKLFF.

In DNA, the CDR3 is TGTGCCACCAGCAGAGATCGGACCCACTCTGGAAACACCATATATTTT. Translating gives CATSRDRTHSGNTIYF. The chain recombines TRBV15 with TRBJ1-3, with D hard to call. The germline CDR1 and CDR2 sequences are LNHNV and YYDKDF (reference sequence). The CDR3 has 16 residues. The V and J ends lost 0 bases and 0 bases respectively, with 9 bases between them.

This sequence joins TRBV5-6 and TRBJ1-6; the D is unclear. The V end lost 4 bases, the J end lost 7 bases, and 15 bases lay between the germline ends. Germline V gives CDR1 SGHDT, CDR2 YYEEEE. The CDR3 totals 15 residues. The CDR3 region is CASSRRGSVNSPLHF. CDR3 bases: TGTGCCAGCAGCAGACGAGGGTCGGTGAATTCACCCCTCCACTTT.

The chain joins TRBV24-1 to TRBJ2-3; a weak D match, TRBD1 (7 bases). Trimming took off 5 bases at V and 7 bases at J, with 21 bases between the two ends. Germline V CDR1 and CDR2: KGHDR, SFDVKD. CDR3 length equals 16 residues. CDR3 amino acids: CATSGGGGTLPYTQYF. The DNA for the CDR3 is TGTGCCACCAGTGGAGGAGGGGGCACCCTTCCCTATACGCAGTATTTT.

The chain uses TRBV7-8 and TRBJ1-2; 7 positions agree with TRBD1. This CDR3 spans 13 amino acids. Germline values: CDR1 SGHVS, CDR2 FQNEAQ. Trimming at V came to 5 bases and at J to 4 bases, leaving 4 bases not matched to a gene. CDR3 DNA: TGTGCCAGCAGCAGGGACAGAACCTATGGCTACACCTTC. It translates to CASSRDRTYGYTF.

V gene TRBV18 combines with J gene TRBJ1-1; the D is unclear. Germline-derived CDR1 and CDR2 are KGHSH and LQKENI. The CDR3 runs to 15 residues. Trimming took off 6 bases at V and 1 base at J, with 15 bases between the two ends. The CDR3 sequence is CASSPQPRRNTEAFF. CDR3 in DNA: TGTGCCAGCTCGCCCCAGCCCCGACGGAACACTGAAGCTTTCTTT.